This T cell receptor beta chain was captured by sequencing in a study of CD8 T cells in ankylosing spondylitis. Study-level points and caveats: In ankylosing spondylitis blood, a motif of roughly eight highly homologous TCR beta variants appeared characteristic. Reportedly, disease-linked clones are significantly enriched in ankylosing spondylitis patients' matched synovial fluid.

On this clonotype: Its antigen is not identified.

Losses at the gene ends were 3 bases for V and 4 bases for J; bases not matched to a gene: 8. Looked up from germline, CDR1 is DFQATT and CDR2 is SNEGSKA (reference sequence). The length of the CDR3 is 14 residues. TCRdb reprocessed the 5' RACE reads with MiXCR, giving one entry per CDR3 protein. Of 500,000 to 550,000 distinct CDR3 sequences in the sample, roughly 13% are singletons; the top ten hold approximately 7%. This sequence joins TRBV20-1 and TRBJ2-7; TRBD2 aligns across 8 bases. The receptor's source is a male donor with ankylosing spondylitis. The sequenced sample was blood, either unsorted or a sorted T cell fraction (not recorded which). This CDR3 reads CSARTGRAVYEQYF. The CDR3 DNA reads TGCAGTGCTAGGACCGGGAGGGCCGTATACGAGCAGTACTTC.